A selection of T cell receptor beta chains follows, all from one sample in a study of human T cells and chemical hapten exposure. MiXCR, run by TCRdb on the RACE reads, gives a single entry per CDR3 protein. The sample holds under 450,000 distinct CDR3 sequences, 6% to 7% seen once. The sequences come from whole blood, collected in connection with sensitization to the hapten diphenylcyclopropenone (DPC). The receptors derive from a woman between 18 and 29 years old with alopecia areata. Some clones in this sample may be carry-over from other donors' samples. Each CDR3 is given with its conserved first and last residue. A D gene is named only where the DNA matches it firmly. A row's size may be missing; if present it is once, few, many or a size class.

clone_size	v_call	d_call	j_call	cdr3_nt	cdr3_aa
many	TRBV7-2	TRBD1	TRBJ1-1	TGTGCCAGCAGCACAGAGGGGGCAGGAAACACTGAAGCTTTCTTT	CASSTEGAGNTEAFF
-	TRBV27	-	TRBJ1-4	TGTGCCAGCAGTTCCTCCCTAGGGGGAAAACTGTTTTTT	CASSSSLGGKLFF
-	TRBV5-6	TRBD1	TRBJ1-2	TGTGCCAGCAGTGGAAACAGGGGGCGAGGCTACACCTTC	CASSGNRGRGYTF
many	TRBV3-1	-	TRBJ2-5	TGTGCCAGCAGCCTACAGGGCGGAGAGACCCAGTACTTC	CASSLQGGETQYF
-	TRBV6-2/TRBV6-3	TRBD2	TRBJ2-2	TGTGCCAGCAGTTACAGCGGGGACGGGGAGCTGTTTTTT	CASSYSGDGELFF
many	TRBV9	-	TRBJ1-5	TGTGCCAGCAGCGTAGGGTCGACCCCTCGAGGGCCCCAGCATTTT	CASSVGSTPRGPQHF
many	TRBV24-1	-	TRBJ2-5	TGTGCCACCAGTGATGGAGAGACCCAGTACTTC	CATSDGETQYF
few	TRBV6-4	-	TRBJ2-2	TGTGCCAGCAGTGACAGTGTCACCGGGGAGCTGTTTTTT	CASSDSVTGELFF
-	TRBV5-1	-	TRBJ2-3	TGCGCCAGCAGATCAGTGCTTGGGGGCACAGATACGCAGTATTTT	CASRSVLGGTDTQYF
few	TRBV4-2	-	TRBJ2-7	TGTGCCAGCAGCCACCCCGAGGGGGGCACTGGCTCCTACGAGCAGTACTTC	CASSHPEGGTGSYEQYF
few	TRBV6-5	-	TRBJ1-3	TGTGCCAGCAGTTATCGCTCTTATTCCTCTGGAAACACCATATATTTT	CASSYRSYSSGNTIYF
-	TRBV4-3	TRBD2	TRBJ2-7	TGCGCCAGCAGCCAAGATATGACTAGCGGGGGATACGAGCAGTACTTC	CASSQDMTSGGYEQYF
few	TRBV11-3	-	TRBJ2-7	TGTGCCAGCAGCCTTGGGGCATTCTACGAGCAGTACTTC	CASSLGAFYEQYF
many	TRBV5-4	TRBD1	TRBJ1-5	TGTGCCAGTTCCGAGCCTTCGGCCCCGGGACAGCTTAGCAATCAGCCCCAGCATTTT	CASSEPSAPGQLSNQPQHF
many	TRBV20-1	-	TRBJ1-5	TGCAGTGCTAGACCCGGGGGCCAGCCCCAGCATTTT	CSARPGGQPQHF
-	TRBV27	-	TRBJ2-3	TGTGCCAGCAGTTTATCCACGGGGGCGTTCACAGATACGCAGTATTTT	CASSLSTGAFTDTQYF
many	TRBV7-8	-	TRBJ1-1	TGTGCCAGCAGCTATGCGGAGAACACTGAAGCTTTCTTT	CASSYAENTEAFF
many	TRBV5-1	-	TRBJ2-5	TGCGCCAGCAGCTTGGCCCTGCGGGAGACCCAGTACTTC	CASSLALRETQYF
many	TRBV6-2/TRBV6-3	-	TRBJ1-2	TGTGCCAGCAGACTGTCAGATGCTAACTATGGCTACACCTTC	CASRLSDANYGYTF
few	TRBV7-2	TRBD1	TRBJ2-5	TGTGCCAGCAGCTTAACAGGGGTCGTTGAGACCCAGTACTTC	CASSLTGVVETQYF
-	TRBV10-3	-	TRBJ1-3	TGTGCCATCAGTGGGTCCAGGGAAAACACCATATATTTT	CAISGSRENTIYF
many	TRBV9	TRBD1	TRBJ1-4	TGTGCCAGCAGCGCGGGGGACAGGGGACTTGCAACTAATGAAAAACTGTTTTTT	CASSAGDRGLATNEKLFF
many	TRBV7-2	-	TRBJ1-5	TGTGCCAGCAGCTGGGGGTGGCGAGGACAGCCCCAGCATTTT	CASSWGWRGQPQHF
few	TRBV4-3	-	TRBJ2-4	TGCGCCAGCAGCCAAGACATCGGGACGGCGGTGGTAGGAGCCAAAAACATTCAGTACTTC	CASSQDIGTAVVGAKNIQYF
many	TRBV20-1	-	TRBJ1-5	TGCAGTGCTAGAATGAATGGGGGGGTTGTGAGCAATCAGCCCCAGCATTTT	CSARMNGGVVSNQPQHF
-	TRBV12-3/TRBV12-4	TRBD2	TRBJ2-2	TGTGCCAGCAGAGCGGGGGGAACGGGCACCGGGGAGCTGTTTTTT	CASRAGGTGTGELFF
many	TRBV9	TRBD2	TRBJ2-7	TGTGCCAGCAGCGTATTTGGCGGGGGGCCCTACGAGCAGTACTTC	CASSVFGGGPYEQYF
-	TRBV4-1	-	TRBJ2-7	TGCGCCAGCAGCCAAGATATGGGAAATAGGGGCTACGAGCAGTACTTC	CASSQDMGNRGYEQYF
few	TRBV4-3	-	TRBJ1-1	TGCGCCAGCAGCCGTGAGGGGGACACTGAAGCTTTCTTT	CASSREGDTEAFF
many	TRBV18	TRBD1	TRBJ2-1	TGTGCCAGCTCACCCCTGCGGGACAGGGGCGATAATGAGCAGTTCTTC	CASSPLRDRGDNEQFF
-	TRBV28	-	TRBJ1-2	TGTGCCAGCAGGGTGGATCTTAACTATGGCTACACCTTC	CASRVDLNYGYTF
few	TRBV6-2/TRBV6-3	TRBD1	TRBJ2-7	TGTGCCAGCAGTTACCCGGCCGGGACAGGGCCCGAGCAGTACTTC	CASSYPAGTGPEQYF
few	TRBV6-6	TRBD1	TRBJ1-2	TGTGCCAGCAGCCCCGGGACAGGGAGAGCCGACTATGGCTACACCTTC	CASSPGTGRADYGYTF
many	TRBV5-5	-	TRBJ1-1	TGTGCCAGCAGCTCGACGACAGTCTCGAACACTGAAGCTTTCTTT	CASSSTTVSNTEAFF
-	TRBV20-1	TRBD2	TRBJ2-3	TGCAGTGCTAGAGATCCTATAGCGGGGGACACAGATACGCAGTATTTT	CSARDPIAGDTDTQYF
many	TRBV12-3/TRBV12-4	-	TRBJ1-1	TGTGCCAGCAGTTTTCAGGAGACGAACGCTGAAGCTTTCTTT	CASSFQETNAEAFF
many	TRBV9	-	TRBJ2-5	TGTGCCAGCAGCGCAGGAAGGGCAGGGGAGACCCAGTACTTC	CASSAGRAGETQYF
-	TRBV12-3/TRBV12-4	-	TRBJ2-5	TGTGCCAGCAGTTTGAGTGGAGGAGCGGAGCGGCAAGAGACCCAGTACTTC	CASSLSGGAERQETQYF
-	TRBV7-2	-	TRBJ2-2	TGTGCCAGCAGCTCAACCGGGACCGTCCCCGGGGAGCTGTTTTTT	CASSSTGTVPGELFF
many	TRBV9	-	TRBJ2-2	TGTGCCAGCAGCGTAGGAGGGTTCAACACCGGGGAGCTGTTTTTT	CASSVGGFNTGELFF
few	TRBV27	TRBD1	TRBJ1-4	TGTGCCAGCAGTTTATCGATGACAGGGGCTGAAAAACTGTTTTTT	CASSLSMTGAEKLFF
many	TRBV20-1	TRBD1	TRBJ1-5	TGCAGTGCTAGAGATCAAGGACAGGACCAGCATTTT	CSARDQGQDQHF
few	TRBV11-2	-	TRBJ1-1	TGTGCCAGCAGCTTAGAGGGGAATTTTAACACTGAAGCTTTCTTT	CASSLEGNFNTEAFF
-	TRBV10-3	-	TRBJ1-4	TGTGCCATCAGTGAGTCGGGGACAACAACTAATGAAAAACTGTTTTTT	CAISESGTTTNEKLFF
-	TRBV6-5	-	TRBJ2-3	TGTGCCAGCAGTTACACCGACCGTACCGATACGCAGTATTTT	CASSYTDRTDTQYF
few	TRBV20-1	-	TRBJ2-7	TGCAGTGCCCCCCGGACTACACTTGGATTACACGAGCAGTACTTC	CSAPRTTLGLHEQYF
many	TRBV10-3	TRBD1	TRBJ1-2	TGTGCCATCGCAGGGGGAGCTGGCTACACCTTC	CAIAGGAGYTF
many	TRBV7-6	-	TRBJ2-7	TGTGCCAGCAGCTTAATGGGGGTCTACGAGCAGTACTTC	CASSLMGVYEQYF
many	TRBV25-1	-	TRBJ1-4	TGTGCCAGCAGTGACCGGGACTCAGGGAATGAAAAACTGTTTTTT	CASSDRDSGNEKLFF
-	TRBV10-3	TRBD1	TRBJ2-7	TGTGCCATCAGGATCAATCCGGGACAGAGCTCCTACGAGCAGTACTTC	CAIRINPGQSSYEQYF
many	TRBV29-1	TRBD1	TRBJ2-5	TGCAGCGTAGGGACAGGGAACCAAGAGACCCAGTACTTC	CSVGTGNQETQYF
few	TRBV5-1	TRBD1	TRBJ2-2	TGCGCCAGCAGCCCGGGGACAGACTTCACCGGGGAGCTGTTTTTT	CASSPGTDFTGELFF
few	TRBV27	-	TRBJ2-1	TGTGCCAGCAGTTTAGGGAGAGTGGCTGAGCAGTTCTTC	CASSLGRVAEQFF